The source of this T cell receptor (beta chain) is a study of Graves' ophthalmopathy and Graves' hyperthyroidism. Study-level points and caveats: Using a 13-signature model, the authors split ophthalmopathy from stable hyperthyroidism, with 87.88% sensitivity and approximately 78% specificity.

Beta-chain TCR CDR3 regions were amplified from RNA transcripts. A first-round RT-PCR used HTBI primers, followed by a second-round multiplex PCR. TCRdb fed the multiplex PCR reads into MiXCR, producing one record per CDR3 protein. The data show a few hundred thousand distinct CDR3 sequences, roughly 18% seen once. With 5 bases removed from V and 3 bases from J, the gap between germline ends came to 20 bases. CDR3 length: 16 amino acids. In germline, CDR1 is SGHNT, CDR2 YENEEA. This clonotype showed up many times. Its antigen is as yet unknown. The material sequenced was peripheral blood. The gene calls are TRBV11-3 and TRBJ2-7; perhaps TRBD1 as D (6 bases). This receptor was taken from a woman between 18 and 29 years old with Graves' ophthalmopathy. The CDR3 region is CASSHLDSESNYEQYF. The DNA for the CDR3 is TGTGCCAGCAGCCACCTGGACAGTGAATCAAACTACGAGCAGTACTTC.